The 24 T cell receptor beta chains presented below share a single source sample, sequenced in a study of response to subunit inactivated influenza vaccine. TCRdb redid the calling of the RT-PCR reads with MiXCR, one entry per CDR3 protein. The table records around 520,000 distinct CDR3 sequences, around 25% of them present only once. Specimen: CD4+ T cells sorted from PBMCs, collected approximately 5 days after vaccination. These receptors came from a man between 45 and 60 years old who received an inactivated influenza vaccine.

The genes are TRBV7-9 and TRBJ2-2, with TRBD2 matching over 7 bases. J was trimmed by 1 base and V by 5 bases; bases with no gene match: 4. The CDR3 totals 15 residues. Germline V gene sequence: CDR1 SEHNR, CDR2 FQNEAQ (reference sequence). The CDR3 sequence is CASSRGGLNTGELFF. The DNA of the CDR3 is TGTGCCAGCAGCCGCGGGGGACTGAACACCGGGGAGCTGTTTTTT.

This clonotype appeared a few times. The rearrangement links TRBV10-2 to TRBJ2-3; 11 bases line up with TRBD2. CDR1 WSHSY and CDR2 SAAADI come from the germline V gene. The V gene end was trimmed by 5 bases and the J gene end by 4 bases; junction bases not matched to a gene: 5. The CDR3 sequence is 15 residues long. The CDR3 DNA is TGCGCCAGCAGTTACCTTAGCGGGGGGGCAGATACGCAGTATTTT. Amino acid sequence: CASSYLSGGADTQYF.

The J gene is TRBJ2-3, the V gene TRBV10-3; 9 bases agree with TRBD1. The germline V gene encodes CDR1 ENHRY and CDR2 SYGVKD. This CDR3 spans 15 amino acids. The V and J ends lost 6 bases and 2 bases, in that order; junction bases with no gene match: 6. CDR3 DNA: TGTGCCATCAGCGCCGGACAGGGGATCACAGATACGCAGTATTTT. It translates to CAISAGQGITDTQYF.

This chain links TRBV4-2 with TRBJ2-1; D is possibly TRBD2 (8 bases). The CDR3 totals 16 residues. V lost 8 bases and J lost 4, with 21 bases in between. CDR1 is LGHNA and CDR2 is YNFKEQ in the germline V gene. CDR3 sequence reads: CASCREGQQKYNEQFF. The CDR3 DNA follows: TGTGCCAGCTGCCGGGAGGGACAGCAGAAATACAATGAGCAGTTCTTC.

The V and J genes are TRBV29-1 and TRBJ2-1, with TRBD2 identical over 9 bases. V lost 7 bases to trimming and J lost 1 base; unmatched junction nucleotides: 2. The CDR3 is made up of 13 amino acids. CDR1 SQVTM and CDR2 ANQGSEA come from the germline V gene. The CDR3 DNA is TGCAGCGCCGCGGGAGGGTCCTACAATGAGCAGTTCTTC. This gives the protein CSAAGGSYNEQFF.

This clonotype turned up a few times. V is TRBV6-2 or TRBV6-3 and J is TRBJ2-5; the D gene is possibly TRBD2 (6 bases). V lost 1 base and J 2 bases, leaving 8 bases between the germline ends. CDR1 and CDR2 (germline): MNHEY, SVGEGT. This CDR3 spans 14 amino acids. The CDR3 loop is CASSYLRGQETQYF. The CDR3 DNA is TGTGCCAGCAGTTACTTGCGGGGACAAGAGACCCAGTACTTC.

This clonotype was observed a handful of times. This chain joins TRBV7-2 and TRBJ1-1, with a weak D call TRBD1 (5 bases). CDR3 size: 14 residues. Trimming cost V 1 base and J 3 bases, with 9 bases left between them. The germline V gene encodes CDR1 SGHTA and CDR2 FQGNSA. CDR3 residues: CASSLVKGDTEAFF. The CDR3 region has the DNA TGTGCCAGCAGCTTAGTGAAAGGGGACACTGAAGCTTTCTTT.

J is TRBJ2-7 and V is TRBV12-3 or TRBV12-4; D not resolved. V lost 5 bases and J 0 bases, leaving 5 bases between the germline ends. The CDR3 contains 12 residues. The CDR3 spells CASSTFSYEQYF. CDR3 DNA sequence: TGTGCCAGCAGTACTTTCTCCTACGAGCAGTACTTC.

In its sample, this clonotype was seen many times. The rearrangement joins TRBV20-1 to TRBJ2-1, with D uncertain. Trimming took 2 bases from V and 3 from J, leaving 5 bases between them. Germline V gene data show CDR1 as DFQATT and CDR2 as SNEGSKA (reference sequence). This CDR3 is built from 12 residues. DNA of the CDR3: TGCAGTGCTAGACACAACTACAATGAGCAGTTCTTC. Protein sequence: CSARHNYNEQFF.

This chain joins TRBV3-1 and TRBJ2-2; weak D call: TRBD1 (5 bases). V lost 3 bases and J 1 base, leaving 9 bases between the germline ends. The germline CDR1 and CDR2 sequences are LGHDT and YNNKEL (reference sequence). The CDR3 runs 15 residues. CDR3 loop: CASSQRDRNTGELFF. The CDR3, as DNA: TGTGCCAGCAGCCAGCGAGACAGGAACACCGGGGAGCTGTTTTTT.

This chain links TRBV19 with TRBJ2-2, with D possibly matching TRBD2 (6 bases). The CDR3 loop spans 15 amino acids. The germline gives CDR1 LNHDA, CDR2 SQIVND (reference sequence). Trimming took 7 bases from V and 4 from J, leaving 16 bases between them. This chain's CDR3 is CASTMGEVLTGELFF. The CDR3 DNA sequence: TGTGCCAGTACCATGGGGGAGGTTCTCACCGGGGAGCTGTTTTTT.

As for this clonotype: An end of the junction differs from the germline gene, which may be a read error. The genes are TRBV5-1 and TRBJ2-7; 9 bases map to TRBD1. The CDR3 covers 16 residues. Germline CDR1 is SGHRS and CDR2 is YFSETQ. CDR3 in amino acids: CASRLNTGGSSYEQYF. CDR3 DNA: TGCGCCAGCCGCTTGAATACAGGGGGCAGCTCCTACGAGCAGTACTTC.

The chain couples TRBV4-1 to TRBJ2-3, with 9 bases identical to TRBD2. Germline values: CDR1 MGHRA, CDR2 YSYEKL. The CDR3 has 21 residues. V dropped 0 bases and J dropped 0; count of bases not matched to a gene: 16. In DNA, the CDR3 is TGCGCCAGCAGCCAAGAACGGACTAGCGCCGCCTCCTCCCTTAGCACAGATACGCAGTATTTT. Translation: CASSQERTSAASSLSTDTQYF.

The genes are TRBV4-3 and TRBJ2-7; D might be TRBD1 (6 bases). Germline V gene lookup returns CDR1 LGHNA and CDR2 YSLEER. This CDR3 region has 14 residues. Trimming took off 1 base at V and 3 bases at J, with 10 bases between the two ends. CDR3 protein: CASSQAGVGYEQYF. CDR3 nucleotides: TGCGCCAGCAGCCAAGCAGGGGTGGGCTACGAGCAGTACTTC.

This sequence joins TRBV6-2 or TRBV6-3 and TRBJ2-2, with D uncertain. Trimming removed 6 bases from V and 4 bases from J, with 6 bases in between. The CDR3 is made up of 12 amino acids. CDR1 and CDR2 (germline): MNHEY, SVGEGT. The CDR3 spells CASRPVTGELFF. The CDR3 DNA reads TGTGCCAGCAGGCCAGTCACCGGGGAGCTGTTTTTT.

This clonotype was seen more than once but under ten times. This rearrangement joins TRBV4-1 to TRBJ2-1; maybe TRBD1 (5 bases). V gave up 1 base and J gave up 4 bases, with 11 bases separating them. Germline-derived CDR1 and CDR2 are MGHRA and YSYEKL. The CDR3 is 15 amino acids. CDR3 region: CASSQAQARYNEQFF. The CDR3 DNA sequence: TGCGCCAGCAGCCAAGCACAGGCCCGATACAATGAGCAGTTCTTC.

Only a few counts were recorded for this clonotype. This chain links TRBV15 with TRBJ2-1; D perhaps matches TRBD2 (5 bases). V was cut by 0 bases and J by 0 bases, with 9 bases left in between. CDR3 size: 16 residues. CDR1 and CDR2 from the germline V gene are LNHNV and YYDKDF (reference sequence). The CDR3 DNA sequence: TGTGCCACCAGCAGAGATTTAGCGAACTCCTACAATGAGCAGTTCTTC. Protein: CATSRDLANSYNEQFF.

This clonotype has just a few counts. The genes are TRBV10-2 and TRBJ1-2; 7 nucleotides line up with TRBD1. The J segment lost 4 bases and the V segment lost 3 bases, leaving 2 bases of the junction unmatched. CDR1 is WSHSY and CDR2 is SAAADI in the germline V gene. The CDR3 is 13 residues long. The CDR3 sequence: CASSEQGIYGYTF. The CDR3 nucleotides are TGCGCCAGCAGTGAACAGGGGATCTATGGCTACACCTTC.

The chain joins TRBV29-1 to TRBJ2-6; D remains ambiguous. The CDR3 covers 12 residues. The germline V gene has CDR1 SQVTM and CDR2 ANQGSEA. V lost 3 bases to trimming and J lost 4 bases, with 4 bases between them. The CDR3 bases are TGCAGCGTTGAGTCCGGGGCCAACGTCCTGACTTTC. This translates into CSVESGANVLTF.

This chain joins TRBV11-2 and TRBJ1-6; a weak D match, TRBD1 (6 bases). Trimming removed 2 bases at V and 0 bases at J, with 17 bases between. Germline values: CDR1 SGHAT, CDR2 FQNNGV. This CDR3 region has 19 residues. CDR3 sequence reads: CASSLKGGGAYSYNSPLHF. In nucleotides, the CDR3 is TGTGCCAGCAGCTTAAAGGGGGGCGGAGCTTACTCCTATAATTCACCCCTCCACTTT.

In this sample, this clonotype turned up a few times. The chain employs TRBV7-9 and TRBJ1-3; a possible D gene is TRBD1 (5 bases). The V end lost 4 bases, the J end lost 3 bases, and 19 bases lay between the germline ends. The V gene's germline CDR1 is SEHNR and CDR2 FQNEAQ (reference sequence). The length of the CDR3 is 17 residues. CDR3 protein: CASSSRGLGGRGNTIYF. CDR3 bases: TGTGCCAGCAGCTCCCGGGGCCTAGGCGGCCGTGGAAACACCATATATTTT.

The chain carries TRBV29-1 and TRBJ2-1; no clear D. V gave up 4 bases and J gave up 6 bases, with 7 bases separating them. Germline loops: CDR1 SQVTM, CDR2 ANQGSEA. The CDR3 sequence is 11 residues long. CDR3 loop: CSVVPVNEQFF. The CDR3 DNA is TGCAGCGTTGTCCCCGTCAATGAGCAGTTCTTC.

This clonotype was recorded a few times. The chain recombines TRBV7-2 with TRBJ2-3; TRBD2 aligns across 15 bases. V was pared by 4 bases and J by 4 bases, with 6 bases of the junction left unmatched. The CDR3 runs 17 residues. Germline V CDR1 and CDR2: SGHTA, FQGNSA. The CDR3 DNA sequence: TGTGCCAGCAGCTGGACTAGCGGGAGGGCCTTAGCAGATACGCAGTATTTT. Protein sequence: CASSWTSGRALADTQYF.

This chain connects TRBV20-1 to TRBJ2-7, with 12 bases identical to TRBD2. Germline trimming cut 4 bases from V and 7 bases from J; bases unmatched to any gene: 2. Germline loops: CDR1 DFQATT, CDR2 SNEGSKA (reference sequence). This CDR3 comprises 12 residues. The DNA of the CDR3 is TGCAGTGCTACCGGACTAGCGGGAGAGCAGTACTTC. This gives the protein CSATGLAGEQYF.